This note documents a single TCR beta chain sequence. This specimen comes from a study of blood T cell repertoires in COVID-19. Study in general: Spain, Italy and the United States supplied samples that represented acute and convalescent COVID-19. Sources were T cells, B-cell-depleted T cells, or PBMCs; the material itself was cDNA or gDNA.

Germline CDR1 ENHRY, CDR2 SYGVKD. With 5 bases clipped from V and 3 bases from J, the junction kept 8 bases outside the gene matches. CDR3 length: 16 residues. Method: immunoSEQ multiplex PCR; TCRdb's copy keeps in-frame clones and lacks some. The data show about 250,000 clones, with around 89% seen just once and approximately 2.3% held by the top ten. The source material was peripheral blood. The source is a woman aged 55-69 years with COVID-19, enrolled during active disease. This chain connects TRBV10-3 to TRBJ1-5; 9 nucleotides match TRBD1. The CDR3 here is CAISPGTGNANQPQHF. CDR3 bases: TGTGCCATCAGTCCCGGGACAGGGAACGCCAATCAGCCCCAGCATTTT.